These 8 T cell receptor beta chains originate from one sample sequenced in a study of regulatory T cells in long-lasting Graves disease. Time point meaning: newly diagnosed GD, antithyroid drugs for less than 3 months. RNA isolated from PBMCs was used to make the TCR library. Arm-PCR of CDR3 regions and iRepertoire HTBI primers were the basis on which TCR beta libraries were built. MiXCR was run by TCRdb on the multiplex PCR reads, yielding one entry per CDR3 protein. Here the sample spans about 530,000 distinct CDR3 sequences, about 16% being singletons. These data also featured in a second study, about T cells in Graves' hyperthyroidism and ophthalmopathy.

The sequences come from peripheral blood mononuclear cells (PBMCs), collected at new diagnosis, from a patient treated with antithyroid drugs. The origin of the receptors is a woman aged 35 to 59 with Graves disease.

This clonotype occurred many times. The chain recombines TRBV11-2 with TRBJ1-2; D unresolved. The CDR3 is 14 amino acids. Germline CDR1 is SGHAT and CDR2 is FQNNGV. V lost 6 bases, J lost 7 bases, and 18 bases lay in between. CDR3 nucleotides: TGTGCCAGCAGAACCATTAAGTGGGATCCTGGCTACACCTTC. This encodes CASRTIKWDPGYTF.

On this clonotype itself: Just one base apart from a much larger clone, this may be a read error. V gene TRBV3-1 combines with J gene TRBJ2-1; 7 bases agree with TRBD2. The CDR3 runs 17 residues. Germline CDR1 and CDR2: LGHDT and YNNKEL (reference sequence). The CDR3 loop is CASSHEGLRVSYDEQFF. CDR3 DNA sequence: TGTGCCAGCAGCCATGAGGGACTACGAGTCTCCTACGATGAGCAGTTCTTC.

With respect to this clonotype: A much larger clone differs by one base, so this may be a read error. This chain links TRBV6-2 or TRBV6-3 with TRBJ2-5, with D uncertain. CDR1 and CDR2 (germline): MNHEY, SVGEGT. The CDR3 is made up of 15 amino acids. The V end lost 6 bases, the J end lost 7 bases, and 21 bases lay between the germline ends. CDR3 DNA sequence: TGTGCCAGCAGCTCAGGATCCTCGACAAGTGGGACCCAGTACTTC. Encoded protein: CASSSGSSTSGTQYF.

This clonotype was seen only a few times. This sequence joins TRBV18 and TRBJ2-3; 7 nucleotides line up with TRBD2. The CDR3 covers 17 residues. Germline V lookup: CDR1 KGHSH, CDR2 LQKENI. V shed 1 base, J shed 0 bases, and the junction held 7 bases outside the gene matches. The CDR3 DNA follows: TGTGCCAGCTCACCACAGCGGGGAATCCTTAGCACAGATACGCAGTATTTT. Its protein is CASSPQRGILSTDTQYF.

This clonotype was seen at least ten times. The gene calls are TRBV28 and TRBJ1-5; no clear D gene. Deletions cut 2 bases from V and 9 bases from J, with 8 bases between. From germline, CDR1 is MDHEN and CDR2 SYDVKM. The CDR3 loop spans 12 amino acids. The DNA for the CDR3 is TGTGCCAGCAGTTTACAGCCTTCGCCCCAGCATTTT. It translates to CASSLQPSPQHF.

Of note for this clonotype: Relative to the germline gene, one junction end is altered; a read error may explain this. This chain joins TRBV24-1 and TRBJ2-7, with D perhaps matching TRBD1 (6 bases). The CDR3 is made up of 12 amino acids. Germline loops: CDR1 KGHDR, CDR2 SFDVKD. CDR3 sequence reads: CATRGAGAERYF. The CDR3 region has the DNA TGTGCCACCCGAGGAGCAGGGGCCGAGCGGTACTTC.

Ten or more counts support this clonotype. The V and J genes are TRBV20-1 and TRBJ1-2; 7 bases map to TRBD1. Trimming at V came to 3 bases and at J to 5 bases, leaving 3 bases not matched to a gene. Per the germline V gene, CDR1 is DFQATT and CDR2 is SNEGSKA (reference sequence). The CDR3 runs to 12 residues. In DNA form, the CDR3 reads TGCAGTGCTAGTTCAGGGGGATATGGCTACACCTTC. Its translation: CSASSGGYGYTF.

In this sample, this clonotype turned up many times. This chain connects TRBV6-2 or TRBV6-3 to TRBJ1-6; no definite D call. This CDR3 spans 17 amino acids. Trimming left V 3 bases short and J 9 bases short, with 21 bases between. CDR1 and CDR2 from the germline V gene are MNHEY and SVGEGT. The CDR3 bases are TGTGCCAGCAGTTATTCCCTCCGGGCGGCCAGCGGTTCACCCCTCCACTTT. Translation: CASSYSLRAASGSPLHF.